This T cell receptor beta chain is from a study of blood T cell repertoires in COVID-19. Study as a whole: Samples taken during acute and convalescent COVID-19 were collected in the United States, Italy and Spain. The analysed material was cDNA or gDNA that came from T cells, B-cell-depleted T cells, or PBMCs.

Source study methods: From reference gene primer amplification, estimates of nucleated cell counts were derived. Clones were sequenced by immunoSEQ multiplex PCR, and TCRdb holds only the in-frame ones, with some missing. V and J calls and clone size are those listed in that table; D and trimming were worked out from the DNA. Here the sample spans 130,000 or so clones, around 87% being singletons. The CDR3 is 16 amino acids. V gave up 4 bases and J gave up 3 bases; unmatched junction bases: 6. Germline V lookup: CDR1 WNHNN, CDR2 SYGVQD (reference sequence). The TCR sequence derives from a man aged 70 or older with active COVID-19. The rearrangement joins TRBV10-1 to TRBJ1-5; 10 nucleotides line up with TRBD1. The material sequenced was peripheral blood. The CDR3 nucleotides are TGCGCCAGCAGTGCCCGGGACAGGGGTTACAATCAGCCCCAGCATTTT. Its translation is CASSARDRGYNQPQHF.